This T cell receptor beta chain was sequenced for a study of a mutant IDH1 vaccine in newly diagnosed glioma. Study details: Prior therapy was radiotherapy, temozolomide, or both; most received both. Study-level points and caveats: There were vaccine-induced immune responses in roughly 92% of the patients.

Clones were sequenced by immunoSEQ multiplex PCR, and TCRdb holds only the in-frame ones, with some missing. Of roughly 22,000 clones listed, roughly 80% are singletons. A word on this clone: Its matching antigen is unknown.

The time point here: week 47, end of study. In every dose of vaccine, 300 ug of mutant IDH1 20-mer peptide was given alongside topical imiquimod. In every donor, the tumor was a new WHO grade 3 or 4 IDH1-mutant, ATRX-lost astrocytoma. This receptor was taken from a man aged 35-49 years with glioma. Some clones in this sample may be carry-over from other donors' samples. The sequences come from PBMCs, collected from a glioma patient whose treatment included an IDH1 peptide vaccine.

The CDR3 sequence is CASTSRNSGANVLTF. CDR3 DNA sequence: TGTGCCAGTACCTCCAGGAACTCTGGGGCCAACGTCCTGACTTTC. The chain employs TRBV19 and TRBJ2-6, with D unclear. This CDR3 has 15 amino acids. Germline CDR1 LNHDA, CDR2 SQIVND (reference sequence). Trimming left V 7 bases short and J 0 bases short, with 10 bases between.